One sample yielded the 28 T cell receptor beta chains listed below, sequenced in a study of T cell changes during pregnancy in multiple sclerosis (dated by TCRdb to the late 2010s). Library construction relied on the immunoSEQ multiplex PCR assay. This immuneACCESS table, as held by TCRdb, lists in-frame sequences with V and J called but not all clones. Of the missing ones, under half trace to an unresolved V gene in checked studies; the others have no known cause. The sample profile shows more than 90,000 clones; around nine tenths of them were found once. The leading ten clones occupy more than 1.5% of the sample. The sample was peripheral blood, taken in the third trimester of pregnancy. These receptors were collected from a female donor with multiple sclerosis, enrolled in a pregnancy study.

The CDR3 is CASSPGTSLADTQYF. DNA for the CDR3: TGTGCCAGCTCCCCCGGGACTAGCCTCGCAGATACGCAGTATTTT. The chain joins TRBV27 to TRBJ2-3, with 9 bases lining up with TRBD2. This CDR3 has 15 residues. The germline gives CDR1 MNHEY, CDR2 SMNVEV (reference sequence). J was trimmed by 4 bases and V by 8 bases; bases with no gene match: 10.

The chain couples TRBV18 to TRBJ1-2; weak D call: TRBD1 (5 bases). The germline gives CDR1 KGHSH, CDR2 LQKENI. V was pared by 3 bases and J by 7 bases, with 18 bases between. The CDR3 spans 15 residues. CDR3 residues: CASSPETEGVSGYTF. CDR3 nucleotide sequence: TGTGCCAGCTCACCGGAGACGGAAGGGGTATCTGGCTACACCTTC. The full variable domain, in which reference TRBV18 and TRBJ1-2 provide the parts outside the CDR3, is NAGVMQNPRHLVRRRGQEARLRCSPMKGHSHVYWYRQLPEEGLKFMVYLQKENIIDESGMPKERFSAEFPKEGPSILRIQQVVRGDSAAYFCASSPETEGVSGYTFGSGTRLTVV.

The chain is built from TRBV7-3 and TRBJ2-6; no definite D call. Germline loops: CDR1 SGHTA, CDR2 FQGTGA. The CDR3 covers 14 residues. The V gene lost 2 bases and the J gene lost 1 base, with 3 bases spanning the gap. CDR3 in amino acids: CASSLSSGANVLTF. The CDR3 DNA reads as TGTGCCAGCAGCTTATCTTCTGGGGCCAACGTCCTGACTTTC.

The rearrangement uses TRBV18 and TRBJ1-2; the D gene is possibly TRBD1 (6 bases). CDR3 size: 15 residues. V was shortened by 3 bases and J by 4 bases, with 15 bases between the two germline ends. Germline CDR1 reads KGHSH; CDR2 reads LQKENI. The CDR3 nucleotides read TGTGCCAGCTCACCCAGGACAGATACCTCCTATGGCTACACCTTC. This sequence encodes CASSPRTDTSYGYTF. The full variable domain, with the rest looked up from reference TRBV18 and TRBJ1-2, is NAGVMQNPRHLVRRRGQEARLRCSPMKGHSHVYWYRQLPEEGLKFMVYLQKENIIDESGMPKERFSAEFPKEGPSILRIQQVVRGDSAAYFCASSPRTDTSYGYTFGSGTRLTVV.

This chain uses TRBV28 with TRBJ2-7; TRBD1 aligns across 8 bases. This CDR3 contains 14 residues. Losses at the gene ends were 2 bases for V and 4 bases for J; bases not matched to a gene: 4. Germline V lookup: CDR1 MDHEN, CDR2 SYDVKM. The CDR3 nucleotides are TGTGCCAGCAGTTTAGGGACAGGAGTATACGAGCAGTACTTC. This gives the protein CASSLGTGVYEQYF.

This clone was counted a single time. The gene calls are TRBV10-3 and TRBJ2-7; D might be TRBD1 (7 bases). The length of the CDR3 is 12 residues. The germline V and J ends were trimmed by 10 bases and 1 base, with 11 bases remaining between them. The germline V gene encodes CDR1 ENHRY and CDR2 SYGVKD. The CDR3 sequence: CATAGQSYEQYF. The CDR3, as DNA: TGTGCCACCGCGGGACAGTCCTACGAGCAGTACTTC.

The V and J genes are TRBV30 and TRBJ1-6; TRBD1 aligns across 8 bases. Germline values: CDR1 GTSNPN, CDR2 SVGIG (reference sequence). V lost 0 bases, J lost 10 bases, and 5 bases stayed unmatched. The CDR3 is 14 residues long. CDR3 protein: CAWSVLTGGSPLHF. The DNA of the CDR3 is TGTGCCTGGAGTGTACTCACAGGGGGGTCACCCCTCCACTTT.

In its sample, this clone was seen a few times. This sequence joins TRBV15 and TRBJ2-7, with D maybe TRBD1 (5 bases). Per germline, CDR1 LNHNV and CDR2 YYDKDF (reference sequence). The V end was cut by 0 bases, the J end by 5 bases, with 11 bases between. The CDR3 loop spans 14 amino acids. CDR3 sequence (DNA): TGTGCCACCAGCAGAGATATGATGGGGCACGAGCAGTACTTC. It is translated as CATSRDMMGHEQYF.

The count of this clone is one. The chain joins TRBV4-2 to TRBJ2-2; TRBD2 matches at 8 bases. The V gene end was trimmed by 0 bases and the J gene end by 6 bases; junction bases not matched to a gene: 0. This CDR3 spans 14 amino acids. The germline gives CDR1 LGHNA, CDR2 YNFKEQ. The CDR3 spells CASSQELAAGELFF. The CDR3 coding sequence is TGTGCCAGCAGCCAAGAACTAGCGGCCGGGGAGCTGTTTTTT.

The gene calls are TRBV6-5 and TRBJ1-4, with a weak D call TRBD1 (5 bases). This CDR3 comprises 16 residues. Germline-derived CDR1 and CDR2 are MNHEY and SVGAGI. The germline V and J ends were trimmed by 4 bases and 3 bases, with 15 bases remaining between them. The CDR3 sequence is CASSLGPQGANEKLFF. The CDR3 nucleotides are TGTGCCAGCAGTTTAGGACCCCAGGGTGCTAATGAAAAACTGTTTTTT.

CDR3 bases: TGTGCCAGCAGCACGACAGGGCCGGAAAATGAAAAACTGTTTTTT. This encodes CASSTTGPENEKLFF. The chain joins TRBV5-6 to TRBJ1-4, with 7 bases matching TRBD1. Germline-derived CDR1 and CDR2 are SGHDT and YYEEEE. The junction had 8 bases not matched to a gene; V was cut back by 4 bases and J by 5 bases. The CDR3 consists of 15 residues. Full variable domain (outside the CDR3, taken from reference TRBV5-6 and TRBJ1-4): DAGVTQSPTHLIKTRGQQVTLRCSPKSGHDTVSWYQQALGQGPQFIFQYYEEEERQRGNFPDRFSGHQFPNYSSELNVNALLLGDSALYLCASSTTGPENEKLFFGSGTQLSVL.

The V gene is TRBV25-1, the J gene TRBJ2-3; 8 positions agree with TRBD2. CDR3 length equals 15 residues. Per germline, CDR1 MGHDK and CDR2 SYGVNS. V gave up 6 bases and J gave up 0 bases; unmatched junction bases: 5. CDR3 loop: CASRTGGGSTDTQYF. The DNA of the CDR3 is TGTGCCAGCAGAACTGGCGGGGGGAGCACAGATACGCAGTATTTT.

CDR3 sequence (DNA): TGTGCCAGCAGCCCCTTTCCAGGGGCGATCTCCTACGAGCAGTACTTC. Protein: CASSPFPGAISYEQYF. V is TRBV11-2 and J is TRBJ2-7, with a tentative D call TRBD1 (6 bases). Between the trimmed V and J ends, which lost 5 bases and 0 bases, there was a span of 17 bases. From germline, CDR1 is SGHAT and CDR2 FQNNGV. There are 16 residues in the CDR3.

The CDR3: CASSPRLAGGNEQFF. CDR3 nucleotides: TGTGCCAGCTCACCTAGACTAGCGGGAGGGAATGAGCAGTTCTTC. The chain links TRBV18 to TRBJ2-1, with 14 positions matching TRBD2. CDR3 length: 15 amino acids. CDR1 is KGHSH, CDR2 LQKENI, per germline. With V trimmed by 3 bases and J by 7 bases, 2 bases remained unmatched.

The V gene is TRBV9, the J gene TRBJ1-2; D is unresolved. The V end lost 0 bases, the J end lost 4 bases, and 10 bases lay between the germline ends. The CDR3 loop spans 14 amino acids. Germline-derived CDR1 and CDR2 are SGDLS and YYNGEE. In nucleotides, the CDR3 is TGTGCCAGCAGCGTAGGTCAGTTCCCCTATGGCTACACCTTC. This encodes CASSVGQFPYGYTF.

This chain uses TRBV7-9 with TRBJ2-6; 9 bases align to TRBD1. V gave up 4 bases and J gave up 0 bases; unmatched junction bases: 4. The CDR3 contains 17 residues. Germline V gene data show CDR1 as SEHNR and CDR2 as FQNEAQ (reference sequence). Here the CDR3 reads CASSSTGGTSGANVLTF. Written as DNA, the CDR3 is TGTGCCAGCAGCTCTACAGGGGGCACCTCTGGGGCCAACGTCCTGACTTTC.

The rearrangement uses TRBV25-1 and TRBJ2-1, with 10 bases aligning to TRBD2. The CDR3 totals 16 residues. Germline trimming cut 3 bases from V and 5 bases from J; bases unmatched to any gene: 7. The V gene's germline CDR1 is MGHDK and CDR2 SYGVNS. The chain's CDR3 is CASSDLSGGADNEQFF. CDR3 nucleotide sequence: TGTGCCAGCAGTGACCTGAGCGGGGGGGCCGACAATGAGCAGTTCTTC.

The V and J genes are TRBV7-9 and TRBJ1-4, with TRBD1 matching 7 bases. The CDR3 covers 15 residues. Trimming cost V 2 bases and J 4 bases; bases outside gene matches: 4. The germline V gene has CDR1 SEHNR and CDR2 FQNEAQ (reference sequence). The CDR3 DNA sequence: TGTGCCAGCAGCTTATCCGACAGGGTTAATGAAAAACTGTTTTTT. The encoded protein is CASSLSDRVNEKLFF.

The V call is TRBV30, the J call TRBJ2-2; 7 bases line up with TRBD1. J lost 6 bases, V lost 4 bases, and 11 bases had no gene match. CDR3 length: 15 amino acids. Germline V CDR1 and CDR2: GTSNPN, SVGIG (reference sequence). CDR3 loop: CAWTLPPDRAGELFF. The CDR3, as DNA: TGTGCCTGGACCCTCCCTCCCGACAGGGCCGGGGAGCTGTTTTTT.

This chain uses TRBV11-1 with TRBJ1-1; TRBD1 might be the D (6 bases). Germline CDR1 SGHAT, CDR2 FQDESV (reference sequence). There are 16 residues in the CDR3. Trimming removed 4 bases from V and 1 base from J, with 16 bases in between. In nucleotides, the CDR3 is TGTGCCAGCAGCTGGCCACAGGGAGGGGAGAACACTGAAGCTTTCTTT. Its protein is CASSWPQGGENTEAFF.

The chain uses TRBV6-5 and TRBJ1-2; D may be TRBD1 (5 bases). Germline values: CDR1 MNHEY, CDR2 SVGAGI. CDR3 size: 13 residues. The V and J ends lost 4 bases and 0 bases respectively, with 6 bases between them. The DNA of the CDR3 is TGTGCCAGCAGTTTGACAGCTAACTATGGCTACACCTTC. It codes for CASSLTANYGYTF.

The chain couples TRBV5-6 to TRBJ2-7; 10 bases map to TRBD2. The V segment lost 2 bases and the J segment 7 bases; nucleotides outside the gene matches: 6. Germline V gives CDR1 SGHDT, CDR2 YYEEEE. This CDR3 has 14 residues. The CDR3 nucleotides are TGTGCCAGCAGCTTCCTAGCGGGAGCAGGGGAGCAGTACTTC. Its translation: CASSFLAGAGEQYF.

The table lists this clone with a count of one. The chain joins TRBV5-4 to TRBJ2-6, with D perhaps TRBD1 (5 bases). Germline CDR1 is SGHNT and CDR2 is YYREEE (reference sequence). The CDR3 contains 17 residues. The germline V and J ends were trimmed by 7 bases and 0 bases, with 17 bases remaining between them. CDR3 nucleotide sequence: TGTGCCAGCGAGGTGGCAGGGTATCGCTCTGGGGCCAACGTCCTGACTTTC. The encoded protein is CASEVAGYRSGANVLTF. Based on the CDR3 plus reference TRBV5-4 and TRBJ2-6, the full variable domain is ETGVTQSPTHLIKTRGQQVTLRCSSQSGHNTVSWYQQALGQGPQFIFQYYREEENGRGNFPPRFSGLQFPNYSSELNVNALELDDSALYLCASEVAGYRSGANVLTFGAGSRLTVL.

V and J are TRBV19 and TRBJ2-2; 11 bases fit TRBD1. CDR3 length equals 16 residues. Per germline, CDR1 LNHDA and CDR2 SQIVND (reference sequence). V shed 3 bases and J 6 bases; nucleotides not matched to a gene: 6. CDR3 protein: CASSIIPGQGAGELFF. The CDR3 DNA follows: TGTGCCAGTAGTATTATACCGGGACAGGGGGCCGGGGAGCTGTTTTTT.

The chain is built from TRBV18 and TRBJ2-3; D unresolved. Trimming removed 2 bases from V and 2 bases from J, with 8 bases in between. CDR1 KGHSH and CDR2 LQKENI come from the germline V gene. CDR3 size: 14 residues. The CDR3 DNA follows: TGTGCCAGCTCACCAGGAGTTGACACAGATACGCAGTATTTT. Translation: CASSPGVDTDTQYF.

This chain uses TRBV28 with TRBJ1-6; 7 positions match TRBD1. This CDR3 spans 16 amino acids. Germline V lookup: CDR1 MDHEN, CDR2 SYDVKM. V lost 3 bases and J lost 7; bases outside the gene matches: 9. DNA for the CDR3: TGTGCCAGCAGTTTTCTTCCCGGGACAGCCAATTCACCCCTCCACTTT. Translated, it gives CASSFLPGTANSPLHF.

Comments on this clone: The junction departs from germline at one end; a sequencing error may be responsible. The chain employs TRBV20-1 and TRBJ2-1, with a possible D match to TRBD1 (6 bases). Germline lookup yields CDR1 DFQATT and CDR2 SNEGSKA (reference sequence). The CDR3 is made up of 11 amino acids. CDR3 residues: CSARTGPLPIF. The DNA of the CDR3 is TGCAGTGCTAGGACAGGCCCCTTGCCGATCTTC.

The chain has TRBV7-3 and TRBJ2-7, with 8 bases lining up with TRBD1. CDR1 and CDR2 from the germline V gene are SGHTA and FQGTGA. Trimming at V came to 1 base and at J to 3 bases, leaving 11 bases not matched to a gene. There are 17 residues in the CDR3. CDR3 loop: CASSLKAQPGQVYEQYF. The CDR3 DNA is TGTGCCAGCAGCTTAAAGGCCCAACCGGGACAGGTCTACGAGCAGTACTTC.